This T cell receptor (beta chain) was retrieved from a study of metastatic and nonmetastatic thyroid tumors. Study at large: Both malignant and benign thyroid patients supplied peripheral blood and tumor or nodule tissue samples, across which the repertoires of these patients were then compared. Points from the study as a whole: Benign nodules were reported to have significantly lower TCR beta diversity than malignant thyroid tumors, in blood and tumor.

There are 16 residues in the CDR3. Trimming shortened V by 1 base and J by 4 bases, and 16 bases separated the two germline ends. CDR1 SGHRS and CDR2 YFSETQ come from the germline V gene. No patient had received any treatment before thyroid surgery. Original processing notes: Clinicopathological groups differed in CDR3, with these differences serving to build a distant-metastasis classifier for papillary thyroid cancer. TCRdb reprocessed the PCR reads via MiXCR. These V and J calls originate from TCRdb's pipeline instead of the authors' own analysis. The sample contains some 25,000 clones, about 20% of which appear only once. As concerns this clone: Its antigen is as yet unknown.

The rearrangement joins TRBV5-1 to TRBJ2-3; D is perhaps TRBD1 (5 bases). The sample taken for sequencing was blood. The TCR was taken from a female donor with papillary thyroid cancer or a benign thyroid nodule (not recorded which). Some clones in this sample may be carry-over from other donors' samples. The CDR3 protein is CASSLLRVEVADTQYF. The CDR3 DNA sequence: TGCGCCAGCAGCTTGCTCAGGGTGGAAGTCGCAGATACGCAGTATTTT.